The entry below gives a single T cell receptor (beta chain) sequence along with its context. Its antigen is as yet unknown. The junction had 6 bases not matched to a gene; V was cut back by 1 base and J by 6 bases. Germline loops: CDR1 LGHNA, CDR2 YSLEER. There are 17 residues in the CDR3. The protocol was immunoSEQ multiplex PCR, while the TCRdb copy is restricted to in-frame clones and leaves out a portion. Among 250,000 to 300,000 clones, 90% to 95% were seen once, and the ten largest hold 0.55%. This record comes from a study of T cell responses to AZD1222 COVID-19 vaccine. The study's findings and limits: Among AZD1222 vaccinees, only 5 to 7 were seropositive at baseline. Spike-specific TCR breadth rose after two AZD1222 doses, and depth rose as well. A mostly white British donor set with more females was recruited, and clonal diversity was possibly underestimated. Reportedly, nearly half of unique spike TCRs recognized epitopes outside B.1.351/B.1.1.7 mutations.

The specimen comprised peripheral blood, sampled 28 days after the second AZD1222 dose. This sequence joins TRBV4-3 and TRBJ2-3; 14 bases are a match to TRBD2. The sequence was obtained from an adult who received the AZD1222 COVID-19 vaccine. The CDR3 DNA reads as TGCGCCAGCAGCCAAGGTCGACTAGCGGGAGGGGGCGATACGCAGTATTTT. This codes for CASSQGRLAGGGDTQYF.